The present T cell receptor (beta chain) was sequenced within a study of vaccination and CD4 T cells after COVID-19. Overall study: Control cultures received a CEFX pool, an HIV-1 Nef pool, or no peptide.

Sequence data for DNA of cultured CD4+ T cells were generated by the Oncomine TCR Beta short-read assay. In TCRdb, the PCR reads were re-called with MiXCR into one record per CDR3 protein. The sample carries 15,000 to 25,000 distinct CDR3 sequences, 60% recorded once. As regards this clonotype: Its antigen is currently unknown.

The CDR3 covers 16 residues. Germline CDR1 reads DFQATT; CDR2 reads SNEGSKA (reference sequence). V dropped 4 bases and J dropped 0; count of bases not matched to a gene: 10. Treatment indicated: roughly 11-day PBMC culture with coronavirus spike peptide pools or control peptides (ViraFEST assay). The chain is built from TRBV20-1 and TRBJ2-3; TRBD2 aligns across 7 bases. The sequences come from CD4+ T cells from blood, cultured in vitro, collected after SARS-CoV-2 vaccination. The sequence was collected from a human donor who had recovered from COVID-19. The CDR3 DNA follows: TGCAGTGCTACCATACCCCTTAGCGGGAGCACAGATACGCAGTATTTT. Residues: CSATIPLSGSTDTQYF.